These 20 T cell receptor beta chains came from one sample sequenced in a study of naive and memory T cell subsets (dated by TCRdb to about 2017). Libraries were prepared through UMI-ligation and nested PCR. This sample was sequenced with an Illumina MiSeq. The beta constant-region primer consisted of an equimolar mixture of two oligonucleotides that together covered TRBC1 and TRBC2. TCRdb ran its own pipeline on the public reads, namely fastp trimming at Q25 and MiXCR clone calling, and kept in-frame beta chains. Records with the same CDR3 protein are collapsed into one entry carrying the most frequent genes and DNA. The sample table lists around 160,000 distinct CDR3 sequences, approximately 15% of them with a count of one. The biggest ten clones account for about 0.14% of the sample. The sequenced material came from naive CD4+ T cells from blood. The cell subset or site label corresponds to: naive T cells, CD45RA high CD27+. The receptor set was obtained from a human donor in good health.

This clonotype was observed a handful of times. The V gene is TRBV6-5, the J gene TRBJ1-6; the D gene is possibly TRBD1 (6 bases). V lost 6 bases and J 10 bases, leaving 19 bases between the germline ends. Germline CDR1 is MNHEY and CDR2 is SVGAGI. The CDR3 consists of 15 residues. CDR3 sequence: CASRGTTGQGSPLHF. CDR3 DNA sequence: TGTGCCAGCAGAGGGACAACAGGGCAGGGATCACCCCTCCACTTT.

About this clonotype itself: A much larger clone differs by one base, so this may be a read error. The chain carries TRBV29-1 and TRBJ2-7, with D possibly called TRBD1 or TRBD2 (5 bases each). This CDR3 has 12 residues. Germline V gene data show CDR1 as SQVTM and CDR2 as ANQGSEA. This chain's CDR3 is CGVGRTAYEQYF. The DNA for the CDR3 is TGCGGCGTGGGACGGACTGCCTACGAGCAGTACTTC.

This chain links TRBV7-2 with TRBJ2-5, with TRBD2 matching 7 bases. Germline V gene data show CDR1 as SGHTA and CDR2 as FQGNSA. V lost 2 bases, J lost 5 bases, and 11 bases stayed unmatched. This CDR3 contains 16 residues. CDR3 in amino acids: CASSLSLLAFGETQYF. In DNA form, the CDR3 reads TGTGCCAGCAGCTTATCCCTACTAGCGTTCGGTGAGACCCAGTACTTC.

CDR3 region: CASSGWTGGAGQYF. The CDR3 DNA is TGTGCCAGCAGTGGATGGACAGGGGGCGCTGGGCAGTACTTC. V is TRBV12-3 or TRBV12-4 and J is TRBJ2-7, with 11 bases aligning to TRBD1. Trimming removed 5 bases from V and 9 bases from J; junction bases left unmatched: 9. The CDR3 extends over 14 amino acids.

This rearrangement joins TRBV10-3 to TRBJ2-1; D gene uncertain. Germline CDR1 ENHRY, CDR2 SYGVKD. The CDR3 contains 16 residues. Trimming took 0 bases from V and 8 from J, leaving 17 bases between them. The CDR3 sequence is CAISESRLPRGDEQFF. DNA of the CDR3: TGTGCCATCAGTGAGTCTCGGCTACCTCGTGGGGATGAGCAGTTCTTC.

This clonotype turned up a few times. The rearrangement joins TRBV3-1 to TRBJ2-7; 11 positions match TRBD1. CDR1 LGHDT and CDR2 YNNKEL come from the germline V gene (reference sequence). V dropped 4 bases and J dropped 2; count of bases not matched to a gene: 4. The CDR3 consists of 15 residues. CDR3 in DNA: TGTGCCAGCAGCCCCGGGACAGGGGGGGCCTACGAGCAGTACTTC. Protein: CASSPGTGGAYEQYF.

The chain links TRBV29-1 to TRBJ2-5; tentative D call: TRBD2 (6 bases). The CDR3 has 11 residues. CDR1 SQVTM and CDR2 ANQGSEA come from the germline V gene. Trimming took off 6 bases at V and 4 bases at J, with 9 bases between the two ends. Written as DNA, the CDR3 is TGCAGCGTGCTCGGGGGAGAGACCCAGTACTTC. The encoded protein is CSVLGGETQYF. The full variable domain, with the rest looked up from reference TRBV29-1 and TRBJ2-5, is SAVISQKPSRDICQRGTSLTIQCQVDSQVTMMFWYRQQPGQSLTLIATANQGSEATYESGFVIDKFPISRPNLTFSTLTVSNMSPEDSSIYLCSVLGGETQYFGPGTRLLVL.

This clonotype has only a few counts. The chain uses TRBV12-3 or TRBV12-4 and TRBJ2-5; D might be TRBD2 (6 bases). The CDR3 length is 13 residues. Trimming pared 6 bases from V and 5 bases from J, leaving 13 bases between. The CDR3 nucleotides are TGTGCCAGCAGCGGGGGACGGCGGGAGACCCAGTACTTC. It specifies CASSGGRRETQYF.

This chain's CDR3 is CAISELAGGTEQFF. CDR3 DNA sequence: TGTGCCATCAGTGAACTAGCGGGAGGGACAGAGCAGTTCTTC. The rearrangement links TRBV10-3 to TRBJ2-1, with 13 bases that match TRBD2. The CDR3 loop spans 14 amino acids. V shed 3 bases and J 10 bases; nucleotides not matched to a gene: 3. In germline, CDR1 is ENHRY, CDR2 SYGVKD.

The rearrangement joins TRBV6-2 or TRBV6-3 to TRBJ2-7, with TRBD2 as a possible D gene (6 bases). Germline values: CDR1 MNHEY, CDR2 SVGEGT. CDR3 length: 14 residues. Trimming left V 7 bases short and J 2 bases short, with 15 bases between. DNA of the CDR3: TGTGCCAGCACCACGCGGAGGGCGGCCTACGAGCAGTACTTC. Encoded protein: CASTTRRAAYEQYF.

The genes are TRBV18 and TRBJ1-5; D remains ambiguous. There are 15 residues in the CDR3. V dropped 3 bases and J dropped 0 bases, with 9 bases sitting between them. The germline gives CDR1 KGHSH, CDR2 LQKENI. In DNA form, the CDR3 reads TGTGCCAGCTCACCGGGCGACAATAGCAATCAGCCCCAGCATTTT. It is translated as CASSPGDNSNQPQHF.

This clonotype turned up a few times. The chain carries TRBV6-6 and TRBJ2-3; 12 bases map to TRBD1. V was clipped by 5 bases and J by 4 bases; unmatched bases: 4. CDR3 length equals 15 residues. The germline CDR1 and CDR2 sequences are MNHNY and SVGAGI (reference sequence). CDR3 loop: CASSAGTGGSDTQYF. DNA for the CDR3: TGTGCCAGCAGTGCCGGGACAGGGGGCTCAGATACGCAGTATTTT.

This rearrangement joins TRBV7-2 to TRBJ2-5; D assignment may be TRBD1 or TRBD2 (7 bases each). The CDR3 extends over 15 amino acids. Trimming removed 5 bases from V and 5 bases from J, with 18 bases in between. The V gene's germline CDR1 is SGHTA and CDR2 FQGNSA. CDR3 coding DNA: TGTGCCAGCAGCGGACGACAGGGAGGGGCCGAGACCCAGTACTTC. Its protein product is CASSGRQGGAETQYF.

This clonotype has just a few counts. The gene calls are TRBV6-6 and TRBJ1-5, with TRBD1 identical over 7 bases. The CDR3 is made up of 16 amino acids. V dropped 3 bases and J dropped 4; count of bases not matched to a gene: 9. Germline CDR1 and CDR2: MNHNY and SVGAGI (reference sequence). CDR3 sequence: CASSYQGGAGNQPQHF. CDR3 coding DNA: TGTGCCAGCAGTTATCAAGGGGGCGCCGGAAATCAGCCCCAGCATTTT.

V usage is TRBV29-1 and J usage is TRBJ2-7; weak D call: TRBD2 (6 bases). CDR1 and CDR2 (germline): SQVTM, ANQGSEA. This CDR3 contains 17 residues. V was trimmed by 5 bases and J by 3 bases, leaving 26 bases between them. The CDR3 reads CSVRIRDLSKPVYEQYF. The CDR3 nucleotides read TGCAGCGTTCGAATCCGGGACTTATCGAAACCCGTCTACGAGCAGTACTTC.

This clonotype was observed a handful of times. The chain has TRBV7-2 and TRBJ2-3, with D unresolved. V was cut by 6 bases and J by 4 bases, with 17 bases left in between. Germline CDR1 and CDR2: SGHTA and FQGNSA. The CDR3 runs 15 residues. Here the CDR3 reads CASRLSSLQADTQYF. CDR3 coding DNA: TGTGCCAGCAGGCTTTCCTCTCTCCAAGCAGATACGCAGTATTTT.

This clonotype turned up a few times. V and J are TRBV30 and TRBJ2-1, with 9 bases fitting TRBD2. Germline CDR1 and CDR2: GTSNPN and SVGIG (reference sequence). J lost 4 bases, V lost 5 bases, and 9 bases had no gene match. The CDR3 length is 15 residues. CDR3 in DNA: TGTGCCTGGGGCAAGGGACTAGCCCTTTACAATGAGCAGTTCTTC. This encodes CAWGKGLALYNEQFF. The full variable domain, rest sourced from reference TRBV30 and TRBJ2-1, is SQTIHQWPATLVQPVGSPLSLECTVEGTSNPNLYWYRQAAGRGLQLLFYSVGIGQISSEVPQNLSASRPQDRQFILSSKKLLLSDSGFYLCAWGKGLALYNEQFFGPGTRLTVL.

The chain has TRBV2 and TRBJ2-1; 7 bases are a match to TRBD2. V gave up 8 bases and J gave up 7 bases; unmatched junction bases: 5. Germline V gene lookup returns CDR1 SNHLY and CDR2 FYNNEI. The CDR3 loop spans 12 amino acids. In DNA, the CDR3 is TGTGCCAGCTCGACCGGGGGGAATGAGCAGTTCTTC. This codes for CASSTGGNEQFF.

This chain uses TRBV7-2 with TRBJ2-3; 7 nucleotides agree with TRBD2. Per germline, CDR1 SGHTA and CDR2 FQGNSA. The CDR3 length is 17 residues. The junction had 7 bases not matched to a gene; V was cut back by 1 base and J by 0 bases. CDR3 in amino acids: CASSLVASGTSTDTQYF. DNA of the CDR3: TGTGCCAGCAGCTTAGTAGCCAGCGGGACTAGCACAGATACGCAGTATTTT.

The rearrangement joins TRBV12-3 or TRBV12-4 to TRBJ1-2; D not resolved. V lost 5 bases, J lost 2 bases, and 9 bases lay in between. The CDR3 has 13 amino acids. In DNA form, the CDR3 reads TGTGCCAGCAGTCCCGGGATGAACTATGGCTACACCTTC. This sequence encodes CASSPGMNYGYTF.